This is a list of T cell receptor beta chains from one sample in a study of T cell responses to AZD1222 COVID-19 vaccine. The repertoire was sequenced with immunoSEQ multiplex PCR; TCRdb's copy has only in-frame clones and lacks some. Found here are tens of thousands of clones, around 90% of them singletons; the top ten hold roughly 3.1%. This sample comprised peripheral blood, obtained 28 days after the second AZD1222 dose. These receptors were collected from an adult who received the AZD1222 COVID-19 vaccine. Both conserved end residues are part of each CDR3. A D gene is named only where the DNA matches it firmly. Part of the rows lack a size; the others show once, few, many or a class for expanded clones.

len,abundance,v_gene,j_gene,d_gene,CDR3nt,CDR3aa
15,-,TRBV2,TRBJ2-7,-,TGTGCCAGCAGTGATGTGGCAGGGGATCCGTACGAGCAGTACTTC,CASSDVAGDPYEQYF
15,-,TRBV4-3,TRBJ2-3,TRBD2,TGCGCCAGCAGCAAAGAGGGACTAGATTCAGATACGCAGTATTTT,CASSKEGLDSDTQYF
15,-,TRBV6-2/TRBV6-3,TRBJ2-7,-,TGTGCCAGCAGTTGGGCGGGACCAGGGGCTTACGAGCAGTACTTC,CASSWAGPGAYEQYF
15,-,TRBV10-3,TRBJ1-1,TRBD1,TGTGCCATCAGGGATCGACAGGGATCGAACACTGAAGCTTTCTTT,CAIRDRQGSNTEAFF
14,-,TRBV19,TRBJ1-3,-,TGTGCCAGTAGCTTCGGACAGACGGGAAACACCATATATTTT,CASSFGQTGNTIYF
14,-,TRBV6-6,TRBJ1-5,TRBD1,TGTGCCAGCAGTACCCGGGACAGGGGTGAGCCCCAGCATTTT,CASSTRDRGEPQHF
13,-,TRBV18,TRBJ2-7,-,TGTGCCAGCTCACCCAGGGTTGTCTACGAGCAGTACTTC,CASSPRVVYEQYF
14,-,TRBV28,TRBJ1-1,-,TGTGCCAGCACCATAAGACCACAGAGGACTGAAGCTTTCTTT,CASTIRPQRTEAFF
14,-,TRBV5-4,TRBJ2-1,TRBD2,TGTGCCAGCAGCTTGCGGGGAGGGTACAATGAGCAGTTCTTC,CASSLRGGYNEQFF
17,-,TRBV28,TRBJ2-3,TRBD2,TGTGCCAGCAGCGAACTCTTCACTAGCGGGGGCACAGATACGCAGTATTTT,CASSELFTSGGTDTQYF
15,-,TRBV2,TRBJ1-5,TRBD1,TGTGCCAGCAGCTACGACAGGGGCAGCAATCAGCCCCAGCATTTT,CASSYDRGSNQPQHF
15,-,TRBV18,TRBJ1-5,-,TGTGCCAGCTCACCAAGTGACGCCGCGACGGCTCCCCAGCATTTT,CASSPSDAATAPQHF
11,-,TRBV30,TRBJ1-1,-,TGTGCCTGTGAGAGGAACACTGAAGCTTTCTTT,CACERNTEAFF
18,once,TRBV24-1,TRBJ1-1,-,TGTGCCACCACCAATTCCACCAGGGACCTACTTATTTACACTGAAGCTTTCTTT,CATTNSTRDLLIYTEAFF
15,-,TRBV3-1/TRBV3-2,TRBJ2-7,-,TGTGCCAGCAGCCAAGACTACGGAGGGGACGACGAGCAGTACTTC,CASSQDYGGDDEQYF
14,-,TRBV11-2,TRBJ2-7,TRBD1,TGTGCCAGCAGCCGGGACAGGGGGCACTACGAGCAGTACTTC,CASSRDRGHYEQYF
9,-,TRBV12-3/TRBV12-4,TRBJ1-1,-,TGTGCCAGCGGGACTGAAGCTTTCTTT,CASGTEAFF
16,once,TRBV6-2/TRBV6-3,TRBJ2-1,TRBD1,TGTGCCAGCAGTTACCACGAAGGACAGGGGCACAATGAGCAGTTCTTC,CASSYHEGQGHNEQFF
15,-,TRBV24-1,TRBJ1-2,TRBD1,TGTGCCACCAGTTCACAGGGGCCCAATAACTATGGCTACACCTTC,CATSSQGPNNYGYTF
16,few,TRBV12-5,TRBJ2-1,TRBD2,TGTGCTAGTGGTACGTTTAGCGGGGGGCACAACAATGAGCAGTTCTTC,CASGTFSGGHNNEQFF
13,-,TRBV5-6,TRBJ1-4,-,TGTGCCAGCAGCTTGGTTGCCGACGAAAAACTGTTTTTT,CASSLVADEKLFF
15,-,TRBV3-1/TRBV3-2,TRBJ1-5,-,TGTGCCAGCAGCCAAAGTTCGAGTGTTTTTCAGCCCCAGCATTTT,CASSQSSSVFQPQHF
14,-,TRBV28,TRBJ1-5,-,TGTGCCAGCAGGACAGGATCCAGCAATCAGCCCCAGCATTTT,CASRTGSSNQPQHF
14,-,TRBV18,TRBJ1-2,TRBD1,TGTGCCAGCTCACCCGACAGGGACTTGTATGGCTACACCTTC,CASSPDRDLYGYTF
14,-,TRBV7-9,TRBJ2-4,-,TGTGCCAGCAGCTCCAGCAGGGGGGCCGTCATTCAGTACTTC,CASSSSRGAVIQYF
13,once,TRBV12-5,TRBJ1-5,-,TGTGCTAGTGGTACCCAATTTAATCAGCCCCAGCATTTT,CASGTQFNQPQHF
15,-,TRBV3-1/TRBV3-2,TRBJ2-3,-,TGTGCCAGCAGCCAAGACGGGACGCGCACAGATACGCAGTATTTT,CASSQDGTRTDTQYF
13,-,TRBV11-2,TRBJ2-5,-,TGTGCCAGCAGCCAGGGGAGTTATGGGACCCAGTACTTC,CASSQGSYGTQYF
13,-,TRBV27,TRBJ2-1,TRBD1,TGTGCCAGCAGGATACAGGGGGACAATGAGCAGTTCTTC,CASRIQGDNEQFF
15,-,TRBV27,TRBJ1-1,-,TGTGCCAGCAGCCTATTGGGGAGAGGAAACACTGAAGCTTTCTTT,CASSLLGRGNTEAFF
15,-,TRBV29-1,TRBJ2-7,-,TGCAGCGTTGTGGGGGGCGGGCGAAACTCCTACGAGCAGTACTTC,CSVVGGGRNSYEQYF
19,-,TRBV7-3,TRBJ2-3,-,TGTGCCAGCAGCCCTCTAGGGAGGGGGGGGATTACTAGCACAGATACGCAGTATTTT,CASSPLGRGGITSTDTQYF
12,-,TRBV30,TRBJ2-3,-,TGTGCCTGGAGTGGGGTCACAGATACGCAGTATTTT,CAWSGVTDTQYF
15,-,TRBV27,TRBJ1-2,-,TGTGCCAGCAGTTTCTCGGCGGACACAAACTATGGCTACACCTTC,CASSFSADTNYGYTF
14,-,TRBV2,TRBJ2-5,-,TGTGCCAGCAGTGAGCGGCAGGGGGGAGAGACCCAGTACTTC,CASSERQGGETQYF
16,-,TRBV3-1/TRBV3-2,TRBJ1-4,-,TGTGCCAGCAGCCAAGGTTCGAGTCTCCTCGGGGAAAAACTGTTTTTT,CASSQGSSLLGEKLFF
14,-,TRBV13,TRBJ2-2,-,TGTGCCAGCAGCTTAGGCCTAAGTACCGGGGAGCTGTTTTTT,CASSLGLSTGELFF
14,once,TRBV30,TRBJ2-2,-,TGTGCCTGGAGTAGCAGGGTTGACACCGGGGAGCTGTTTTTT,CAWSSRVDTGELFF
12,-,TRBV5-1,TRBJ2-5,-,TGCGCCAGCAGCTTGGACACAGAGACCCAGTACTTC,CASSLDTETQYF
14,-,TRBV9,TRBJ2-3,-,TGTGCCAGCAGCGAGGACAGCGGCACAGATACGCAGTATTTT,CASSEDSGTDTQYF
16,-,TRBV4-3,TRBJ1-3,-,TGCGCCAGCAGCCAAGATTGGTCCGAACCTGGAAACACCATATATTTT,CASSQDWSEPGNTIYF
15,-,TRBV15,TRBJ1-2,-,TGTGCCACCAGCAGAGATCGGGGGCGCCAGTATGGCTACACCTTC,CATSRDRGRQYGYTF
14,-,TRBV5-5,TRBJ1-1,-,TGTGCCAGCAGCCGGGTCCTTTCGAACACTGAAGCTTTCTTT,CASSRVLSNTEAFF
16,-,TRBV9,TRBJ1-2,-,TGTGCCAGCAGCGTAGAGGCTACAGCAAATGCCGATGGCTACACCTTC,CASSVEATANADGYTF
15,-,TRBV7-8,TRBJ2-1,-,TGTGCCAGCGTTCAAGCGGGGACAACTTACAATGAGCAGTTCTTC,CASVQAGTTYNEQFF
12,-,TRBV19,TRBJ1-1,TRBD1,TGTGCCAGTAGTGGGGACAGGGGTCCAGCTTTCTTT,CASSGDRGPAFF
15,-,TRBV5-1,TRBJ2-5,-,TGCGCCAGCAGCTTCGAACAGAGCAACCAAGAGACCCAGTACTTC,CASSFEQSNQETQYF
15,-,TRBV7-3,TRBJ1-2,-,TGTGCCAGCAGCTTAACCGGGACACCTCCGGGAGGCTACACCTTC,CASSLTGTPPGGYTF
12,-,TRBV27,TRBJ1-2,-,TGTGCCAGCAGCCCCTGGGGGGGAGGCTACACCTTC,CASSPWGGGYTF
10,once,TRBV6-6,TRBJ1-2,TRBD1,TGTGCCAGCAGTCCGGGACAGGGCTTCTTC,CASSPGQGFF
15,-,TRBV18,TRBJ1-1,-,TGTGCCAGCTCACCGGGGACGGTTGGCGACACTGAAGCTTTCTTT,CASSPGTVGDTEAFF
14,-,TRBV27,TRBJ1-1,-,TGTGCCAGCAGTTTAACGGGATGGAGCACTGAAGCTTTCTTT,CASSLTGWSTEAFF
17,-,TRBV19,TRBJ1-1,-,TGTGCCAGTAGTATTTTGGGGGATGCTATTGTGAACACTGAAGCTTTCTTT,CASSILGDAIVNTEAFF
15,-,TRBV9,TRBJ2-1,TRBD2,TGTGCCAGCAGCGTGGCGGGGGGCTTTGGGAATGAGCAGTTCTTC,CASSVAGGFGNEQFF
16,-,TRBV7-7,TRBJ2-2,-,TGTGCCAGCAGCTTAGTTGCGGGCGCGAACACCGGGGAGCTGTTTTTT,CASSLVAGANTGELFF